This TCR beta chain was recovered during a study of T-cell reconstitution after alpha-beta-depleted transplantation in children. TCRbeta library construction was performed incorporating unique molecular identifiers. TCRdb re-derived calls from the PCR reads in MiXCR, one entry per CDR3 protein. The data show a few hundred thousand distinct CDR3 sequences, 16% seen once. Sequencing was performed on PBMCs, mostly from graft donor cells, taken 360 days after TCRalphabeta/CD19-depleted stem cell transplant. This TCR derives from a boy in the first two years of life who had a stem cell transplant for Wiskott-Aldrich syndrome, so the T cells may come from the graft donor.

CDR3 bases: TGTGCCACCAGCAGAGTGGGCTTTCCCTACTCTGGAAACACCATATATTTT. This encodes CATSRVGFPYSGNTIYF. J is TRBJ1-3 and V is TRBV15; D ambiguous. Looked up from germline, CDR1 is LNHNV and CDR2 is YYDKDF (reference sequence). V was cut by 1 base and J by 0 bases, with 13 bases left in between. The CDR3 has 17 residues.